Each of the 26 T cell receptor beta chains below was sequenced from the same sample in a study of kidney transplant recipient with SARS-CoV-2 infection. TCRdb analysed the reads with MiXCR anew, one entry per CDR3 protein. The sample consists of roughly 230,000 distinct CDR3 sequences, more than 25% of them appearing once. The source material was a blood sample, sampled at baseline and between days 110 and 120 from a kidney transplant recipient. These receptors were obtained from a male patient between 25 and 39 years old who had COVID-19 and was a kidney transplant recipient. Some T cells may possibly be graft donor cells.

At least ten counts were recorded for this clonotype. The chain carries TRBV19 and TRBJ2-1, with D possibly being TRBD2 (5 bases). This CDR3 region has 11 residues. V shed 7 bases and J shed 5 bases, with 6 bases lying between them. Germline CDR1 is LNHDA and CDR2 is SQIVND (reference sequence). The CDR3 protein is CASTGDNEQFF. The CDR3 DNA follows: TGTGCCAGTACCGGGGACAATGAGCAGTTCTTC.

This clonotype was detected ten times or more. The rearrangement joins TRBV3-1 to TRBJ1-1, with unresolved D. Per the germline V gene, CDR1 is LGHDT and CDR2 is YNNKEL (reference sequence). V lost 5 bases and J lost 4, with 23 bases in between. The CDR3 runs 17 residues. The CDR3 is CASSCLNPISIRTEAFF. The CDR3 DNA reads as TGTGCCAGCAGCTGTCTAAATCCCATTTCAATTCGCACTGAAGCTTTCTTT.

This clonotype was found many times. This chain's CDR3 is CASSNRNSHGKTYGYTF. For the CDR3, the DNA is TGTGCCAGCAGTAACCGGAACTCACACGGAAAGACCTATGGCTACACCTTC. This chain connects TRBV6-4 to TRBJ1-2; unclear D gene. V was shortened by 5 bases and J by 4 bases, with 23 bases between the two germline ends. The CDR3 is made up of 17 amino acids. Germline lookup yields CDR1 MRHNA and CDR2 SNTAGT.

This clonotype was seen repeatedly, ten times or more. The chain is built from TRBV11-3 and TRBJ1-2, with D hard to call. V gave up 3 bases and J gave up 4 bases, with 21 bases separating them. Per the germline V gene, CDR1 is SGHNT and CDR2 is YENEEA. The CDR3 is made up of 17 amino acids. The CDR3 spells CASSFNSDLGKTYGYTF. The CDR3 bases are TGTGCCAGCAGCTTCAATTCCGATCTCGGAAAGACCTATGGCTACACCTTC.

A note on this clonotype: Just one base apart from a much larger clone, this may be a read error. In this CDR3 the conserved last residue, phenylalanine or tryptophan, is missing, so a read error is likely. This rearrangement joins TRBV6-5 to TRBJ2-1; tentatively, D is TRBD1 (6 bases). The DNA matches TRBJ2-7 better at its end, which makes the J call doubtful. Germline values: CDR1 MNHEY, CDR2 SVGAGI. CDR3 length: 18 amino acids. This CDR3 is CASSYEGPLEGETYEQYL. The CDR3 coding sequence is TGTGCCAGCAGTTACGAGGGTCCTCTCGAGGGGGAGACCTACGAGCAGTACCTC.

This clonotype was picked up many times. The chain couples TRBV6-5 to TRBJ1-6, with TRBD1 matching over 11 bases. After removal of 6 bases from V and 8 bases from J, the junction contained 6 bases not matched to a gene. This CDR3 contains 15 residues. The germline V gene has CDR1 MNHEY and CDR2 SVGAGI. For the CDR3, the DNA is TGTGCCAGCAGCTTAGAGGGACAGGGGGATTCACCCCTCCACTTT. It codes for CASSLEGQGDSPLHF.

This clonotype was observed at least ten times. The chain employs TRBV6-6 and TRBJ1-2; D is unclear. Germline CDR1 reads MNHNY; CDR2 reads SVGAGI (reference sequence). V was cut by 5 bases and J by 4 bases, with 23 bases left in between. CDR3 length equals 17 residues. The CDR3 region is CASSRHRGGRKTYGYTF. The CDR3 DNA reads as TGTGCCAGCAGTCGCCACCGAGGTGGGAGAAAGACCTATGGCTACACCTTC.

This clonotype was detected ten times or more. This chain uses TRBV7-2 with TRBJ1-2; D call uncertain. The germline V gene has CDR1 SGHTA and CDR2 FQGNSA. V gave up 5 bases and J gave up 4 bases, with 23 bases separating them. The CDR3 totals 17 residues. CDR3 protein: CASSRVCRDGKTYGYTF. The CDR3, as DNA: TGTGCCAGCAGCAGGGTTTGCAGAGACGGAAAGACCTATGGCTACACCTTC.

This clonotype came up many times. The rearrangement joins TRBV7-6 to TRBJ2-2; D remains unclear. The CDR3 contains 13 residues. V lost 1 base, J lost 6 bases, and 6 bases lay in between. Germline V gene data show CDR1 as SGHVS and CDR2 as FNYEAQ. CDR3 coding DNA: TGTGCCAGCAGCTTAGGGCCTTCCGGGGAGCTGTTTTTT. Translating it yields CASSLGPSGELFF.

This clonotype was detected ten times or more. The J gene is TRBJ1-5, the V gene TRBV6-5; 8 nucleotides line up with TRBD1. Germline assignment: CDR1 MNHEY and CDR2 SVGAGI. This CDR3 is built from 13 residues. With 6 bases clipped from V and 7 bases from J, the junction kept 5 bases outside the gene matches. CDR3 sequence (DNA): TGTGCCAGCAGGTCCTACAGGGGGCAGCCCCAGCATTTT. Its translation: CASRSYRGQPQHF.

This clonotype was counted ten times or more. The chain combines TRBV29-1 with TRBJ2-7; TRBD1 matches 11 bases. Per the germline V gene, CDR1 is SQVTM and CDR2 is ANQGSEA. V lost 4 bases to trimming and J lost 6 bases; unmatched junction nucleotides: 2. This CDR3 has 12 amino acids. This CDR3 is CSVVGQGGEQYF. The CDR3 DNA reads TGCAGCGTTGTGGGACAGGGGGGCGAGCAGTACTTC.

This clonotype was seen at least ten times. The chain joins TRBV24-1 to TRBJ2-1; maybe TRBD2 (5 bases). The germline CDR1 and CDR2 sequences are KGHDR and SFDVKD. CDR3 length: 13 amino acids. V dropped 5 bases and J dropped 6 bases, with 10 bases sitting between them. This CDR3 reads CATSGGLSNEQFF. In nucleotides, the CDR3 is TGTGCCACCAGTGGAGGGCTGTCCAATGAGCAGTTCTTC.

This clonotype has ten or more counts. The V call is TRBV2, the J call TRBJ2-5; D possibly corresponds to TRBD2 (5 bases). V lost 4 bases to trimming and J lost 1 base, with 10 bases between them. The V gene's germline CDR1 is SNHLY and CDR2 FYNNEI. The CDR3 spans 14 residues. The CDR3 DNA follows: TGTGCCAGCAGTGTTAACCGGGGCCAAGAGACCCAGTACTTC. This gives the protein CASSVNRGQETQYF.

This clonotype was seen ten or more times. The J gene is TRBJ2-1, the V gene TRBV29-1, with TRBD2 matching over 7 bases. V dropped 6 bases and J dropped 9; count of bases not matched to a gene: 5. Germline V gives CDR1 SQVTM, CDR2 ANQGSEA. This CDR3 is built from 11 residues. The CDR3 nucleotides read TGCAGCGTGAGGACTAGTTTTGAGCAGTTCTTC. Its protein is CSVRTSFEQFF.

This chain links TRBV7-6 with TRBJ2-5, with 9 positions matching TRBD2. The CDR3 length is 15 residues. Trimming cost V 3 bases and J 3 bases; bases outside gene matches: 5. Germline assignment: CDR1 SGHVS and CDR2 FNYEAQ. CDR3 sequence (DNA): TGTGCCAGCAGCTTGCAGACTAGCGGTAAAGAGACCCAGTACTTC. Translating gives CASSLQTSGKETQYF. Complete variable domain (other parts from reference TRBV7-6 and TRBJ2-5): GAGVSQSPRYKVTKRGQDVALRCDPISGHVSLYWYRQALGQGPEFLTYFNYEAQQDKSGLPNDRFSAERPEGSISTLTIQRTEQRDSAMYRCASSLQTSGKETQYFGPGTRLLVL.

Notes on this clonotype: A read error is possible here, since a much larger clone lies one base away. The chain combines TRBV28 with TRBJ1-6; D possibly corresponds to TRBD1 (6 bases). The CDR3 length is 15 residues. Germline CDR1 reads MDHEN; CDR2 reads SYDVKM. CDR3 protein: CAGSSAGADNSPLHF. CDR3 coding DNA: TGTGCCGGCAGTTCAGCGGGGGCGGATAATTCACCCCTCCACTTT.

Concerning this clonotype itself: Possible read error: a much larger clone is one base away. CDR3 residues: CATSREGGGEALF. The CDR3 DNA sequence: TGTGCCACCAGCAGAGAGGGAGGGGGTGAAGCTCTCTTT. The V and J genes are TRBV15 and TRBJ1-1; weak D call: TRBD1 (6 bases). The CDR3 length is 13 residues. Germline CDR1 LNHNV, CDR2 YYDKDF (reference sequence).

To note about this clonotype: A read error may account for a junction end that differs from germline. This sequence joins TRBV4-1 and TRBJ2-1, with TRBD2 as a possible D gene (6 bases). The CDR3 sequence is 15 residues long. Germline CDR1 and CDR2: MGHRA and YSYEKL. The CDR3 loop is CASSQEGSGYNEQSF. The CDR3 DNA sequence: TGCGCCAGCAGCCAAGAAGGTAGCGGTTACAATGAGCAGTCCTTC.

The chain combines TRBV6-5 with TRBJ2-5; a possible D gene is TRBD2 (6 bases). Between the trimmed V and J ends, which lost 2 bases and 4 bases, there was a span of 14 bases. The germline gives CDR1 MNHEY, CDR2 SVGAGI. The CDR3 covers 15 residues. The CDR3 DNA reads as TGTGCCAGCAGTTACCGCCGGGACTCAAGAGAGACCCAGTACTTC. It translates to CASSYRRDSRETQYF.

This clonotype is medium-sized by share. The chain carries TRBV4-2 and TRBJ1-2, with D maybe TRBD1 (6 bases). Trimming shortened V by 4 bases and J by 6 bases, and 18 bases separated the two germline ends. CDR3 size: 15 residues. CDR1 and CDR2 from the germline V gene are LGHNA and YNFKEQ. The CDR3 spells CASSPLTGGRDGYTF. The CDR3 DNA is TGTGCCAGCAGCCCTTTGACAGGAGGTCGGGATGGCTACACCTTC.

About this clonotype: A far larger clone is just one base off, so this is likely a read error. The chain carries TRBV12-3 or TRBV12-4 and TRBJ2-1; unclear D gene. The last part of the DNA fits TRBJ2-7 better; the J call may be wrong. The CDR3 runs 14 residues. DNA for the CDR3: TGTGCCAGCAGTTCCCAATGGGGTTCTTACAAGCAGTACTTC. Protein: CASSSQWGSYKQYF.

In this sample, this clonotype turned up many times. The V gene is TRBV5-8, the J gene TRBJ1-2; D call uncertain. Looked up from germline, CDR1 is SGHTS and CDR2 is YDEGEE. The germline V and J ends were trimmed by 7 bases and 4 bases, with 23 bases remaining between them. CDR3 length: 16 amino acids. The CDR3 region is CASGIRHPRKTYGYTF. As DNA, the CDR3 is TGTGCCAGCGGAATTCGTCATCCACGAAAGACCTATGGCTACACCTTC.

This clonotype occurred many times. The chain couples TRBV5-4 to TRBJ1-1, with 9 positions matching TRBD1. After removal of 4 bases from V and 0 bases from J, the junction contained 4 bases not matched to a gene. The CDR3 is 15 amino acids. Germline V lookup: CDR1 SGHNT, CDR2 YYREEE (reference sequence). The CDR3 nucleotides are TGTGCCAGCAGCGAGGGACAGGGCGTGAACACTGAAGCTTTCTTT. Its translation: CASSEGQGVNTEAFF.

This clonotype appeared a few times. The chain has TRBV20-1 and TRBJ1-1; no clear D gene. V lost 4 bases and J 4 bases, leaving 10 bases between the germline ends. This CDR3 spans 12 amino acids. Germline CDR1 reads DFQATT; CDR2 reads SNEGSKA (reference sequence). CDR3 loop: CSATGDTTEAFF. CDR3 DNA sequence: TGCAGTGCTACCGGGGATACCACTGAAGCTTTCTTT.

With regard to this clonotype: This sequence may be a read error, since a much larger clone differs from it by one base. As DNA, the CDR3 is TGCAGCTTCCCACCCCGCGGGGATACCTACGAGCAGTACTTC. Its protein is CSFPPRGDTYEQYF. The J gene is TRBJ2-7, the V gene TRBV29-1, with a tentative D call TRBD2 (6 bases). In germline, CDR1 is SQVTM, CDR2 ANQGSEA. The CDR3 spans 14 residues. Trimming took 8 bases from V and 2 from J, leaving 19 bases between them.

On this clonotype: A much larger clone differs by one base, so this may be a read error. V is TRBV6-5 and J is TRBJ2-7; D uncertain. In germline, CDR1 is MNHEY, CDR2 SVGAGI. V was pared by 7 bases and J by 7 bases, with 14 bases between. This CDR3 is built from 12 residues. The CDR3 bases are TGTGCCAGCACCGGACGCTCCCGGGAGCAGTACTTC. Translation: CASTGRSREQYF.